This TCR beta chain comes out of a study of beta chain features in type 1 diabetes. Findings of the study overall: Type 1 diabetes patients showed a moderate but significant shortening of TCRB CDR3s in all four CD4+ subsets.

Every isolated RNA sample was fully reverse transcribed, so sequencing captured expressed TCRB transcripts. TCRdb keeps only in-frame clones here, not all; method: immunoSEQ multiplex PCR. The sample lists 140,000 to 150,000 clones, roughly 53% occurring once. CDR3 length equals 16 residues. Per germline, CDR1 SGHTA and CDR2 FQGNSA. J was trimmed by 0 bases and V by 3 bases; bases with no gene match: 4. As for this clone: Its matching antigen is unknown.

This clonotype originated in a man younger than 35 in good health. J is TRBJ2-2 and V is TRBV7-2; TRBD2 matches 7 bases. Sequenced material: Tregs from blood. CDR3 region: CASSLSGGSNTGELFF. CDR3 nucleotides: TGTGCCAGCAGCTTGTCGGGGGGATCGAACACCGGGGAGCTGTTTTTT.